Shown below are 10 T cell receptor beta chains from a single sample sequenced in a study of shared clonotypes between healthy human individuals. Profiled with immunoSEQ multiplex PCR; TCRdb holds only in-frame clones, not every one. The repertoire consists of fewer than 1.6 million clones, with 97% to 99% occurring once and the leading ten covering 0.36%. Sequences were obtained from naive CD4+ T cells sorted from blood. The subset here: CD45RA+ positively selected. All receptors come from a man in his thirties or forties in good health.

J is TRBJ2-1 and V is TRBV6-5; D gene unclear. V lost 6 bases and J lost 9, with 15 bases in between. Germline loops: CDR1 MNHEY, CDR2 SVGAGI. The CDR3 spans 13 residues. The CDR3 loop is CASRYQVQGEQFF. CDR3 in DNA: TGTGCCAGCAGGTACCAAGTCCAAGGTGAGCAGTTCTTC.

The chain has TRBV7-2 and TRBJ1-5; TRBD1 is a possible D gene (6 bases). V shed 5 bases and J shed 2 bases, with 13 bases lying between them. Germline V gene lookup returns CDR1 SGHTA and CDR2 FQGNSA. This CDR3 region has 15 residues. The CDR3 reads CASSRDNRGNQPQHF. CDR3 DNA sequence: TGTGCCAGCAGCCGCGATAACAGGGGCAATCAGCCCCAGCATTTT.

J is TRBJ1-1 and V is TRBV5-5; TRBD1 might be the D (6 bases). The V gene lost 4 bases and the J gene lost 6 bases, with 10 bases spanning the gap. Germline V CDR1 and CDR2: SGHKS, YYEKEE (reference sequence). The CDR3 sequence is 12 residues long. Here the CDR3 DNA reads TGTGCCAGCAGCCTACAGGGTTCTGAAGCTTTCTTT. Its translation: CASSLQGSEAFF.

The V gene is TRBV20-1, the J gene TRBJ1-6; TRBD1 matches at 9 bases. This CDR3 spans 11 amino acids. J lost 16 bases, V lost 5 bases, and 6 bases had no gene match. CDR1 and CDR2 (germline): DFQATT, SNEGSKA (reference sequence). The CDR3 DNA reads as TGCAGTGCTCGGGACAGGGCAGCACTCCACTTT. Amino acids: CSARDRAALHF.

The chain has TRBV7-9 and TRBJ2-1, with D possibly TRBD2 on 6 matching bases. CDR3 length: 17 amino acids. Germline values: CDR1 SEHNR, CDR2 FQNEAQ (reference sequence). The V end was cut by 5 bases, the J end by 1 base, with 18 bases between. The DNA for the CDR3 is TGTGCCAGCAGCCCTGACTTTAGCGGAAATTCCTACAATGAGCAGTTCTTC. Translation gives CASSPDFSGNSYNEQFF.

The chain recombines TRBV19 with TRBJ2-3; D is ambiguous. Trimming pared 9 bases from V and 2 bases from J, leaving 12 bases between. There are 13 residues in the CDR3. CDR1 LNHDA and CDR2 SQIVND come from the germline V gene (reference sequence). CDR3 DNA: TGTGCCAGCAGTGGTGATTCCACAGATACGCAGTATTTT. It is translated as CASSGDSTDTQYF.

V and J are TRBV28 and TRBJ1-1; 9 nucleotides match TRBD1. The CDR3 has 15 residues. CDR1 MDHEN and CDR2 SYDVKM come from the germline V gene. V shed 5 bases and J 7 bases; nucleotides not matched to a gene: 11. The CDR3 nucleotides are TGTGCCAGCAGTCCCCCGGACAGGGGTCGCCTTGAAGCTTTCTTT. Its translation: CASSPPDRGRLEAFF.

This rearrangement joins TRBV27 to TRBJ1-3; D is possibly TRBD1 (6 bases). V lost 5 bases and J 0 bases, leaving 20 bases between the germline ends. CDR3 length: 18 residues. From germline, CDR1 is MNHEY and CDR2 SMNVEV (reference sequence). This chain's CDR3 is CASSPLSYRVSSGNTIYF. CDR3 DNA: TGTGCCAGCAGTCCCCTAAGCTACAGGGTGAGCTCTGGAAACACCATATATTTT.

This chain links TRBV11-3 with TRBJ2-1, with 7 positions matching TRBD2. The germline gives CDR1 SGHNT, CDR2 YENEEA. V shed 1 base, J shed 7 bases, and the junction held 7 bases outside the gene matches. The CDR3 has 15 residues. CDR3 DNA sequence: TGTGCCAGCAGCTTAGTCCGCGGGGGTAATAATGAGCAGTTCTTC. Residues: CASSLVRGGNNEQFF.

For this clone: The final CDR3 position lacks the conserved phenylalanine or tryptophan, pointing to a likely read error. It is unclear where the CDR3 begins or ends on the DNA, so no DNA is shown, and the CDR3 is as TCRdb lists it. The chain's CDR3 is CASSGGRPYPEH. The chain joins TRBV27 to TRBJ2-7; the table names TRBD2, a call not compared with the DNA. A total of 12 residues make up the CDR3, ends included. Germline V lookup: CDR1 MNHEY, CDR2 SMNVEV (reference sequence).